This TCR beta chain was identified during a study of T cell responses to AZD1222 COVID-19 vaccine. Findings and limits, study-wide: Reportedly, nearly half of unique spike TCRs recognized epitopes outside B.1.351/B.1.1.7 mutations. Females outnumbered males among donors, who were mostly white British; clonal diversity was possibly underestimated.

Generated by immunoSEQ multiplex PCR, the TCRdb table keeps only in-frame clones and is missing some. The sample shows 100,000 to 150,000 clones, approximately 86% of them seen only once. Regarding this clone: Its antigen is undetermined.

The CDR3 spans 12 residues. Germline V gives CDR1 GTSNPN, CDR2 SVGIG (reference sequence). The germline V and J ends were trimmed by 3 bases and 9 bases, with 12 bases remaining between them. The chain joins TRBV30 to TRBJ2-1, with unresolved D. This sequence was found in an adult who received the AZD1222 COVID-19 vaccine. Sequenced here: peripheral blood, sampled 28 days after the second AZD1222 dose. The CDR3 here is CAWRTLGLEQFF. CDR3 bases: TGTGCCTGGAGGACCCTAGGGCTTGAGCAGTTCTTC.